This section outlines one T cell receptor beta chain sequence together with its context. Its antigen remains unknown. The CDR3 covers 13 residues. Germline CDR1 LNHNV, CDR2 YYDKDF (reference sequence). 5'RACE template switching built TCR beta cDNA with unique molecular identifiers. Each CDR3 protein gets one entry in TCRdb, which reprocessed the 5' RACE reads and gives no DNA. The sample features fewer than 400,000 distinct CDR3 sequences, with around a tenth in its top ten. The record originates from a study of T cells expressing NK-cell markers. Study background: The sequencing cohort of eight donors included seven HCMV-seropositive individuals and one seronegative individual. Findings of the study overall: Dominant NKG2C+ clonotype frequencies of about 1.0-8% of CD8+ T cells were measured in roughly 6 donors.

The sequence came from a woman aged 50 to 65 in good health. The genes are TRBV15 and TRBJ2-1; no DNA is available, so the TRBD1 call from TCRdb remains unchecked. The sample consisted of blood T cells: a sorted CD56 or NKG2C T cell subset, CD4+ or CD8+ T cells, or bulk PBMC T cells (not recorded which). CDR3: CATGGGASREQFF.